The present entry profiles one T cell receptor beta chain with its context. Its antigen is undetermined. These data come from a study of T-cell memory formation after mild COVID-19. Study findings and constraints: Clones that contracted clustered mainly in CM and EM if CD4+ and in EMRA if CD8+.

TCRdb re-called the 5' RACE reads through MiXCR, storing one row per CDR3 protein. The sample lists around 400,000 distinct CDR3 sequences; 20% to 25% were seen once. The clonotype originates from an adult woman who had mild COVID-19 (a few samples of this study predate the infection). Cell type and time point are not known. Source material: PBMCs or a T cell subset sorted from them (not recorded which).

Here the CDR3 DNA reads TGTGCCAGCAGTTTATGGCAAATGAACACCGGGGAGCTGTTTTTT. This gives the protein CASSLWQMNTGELFF. The V gene is TRBV12-3 or TRBV12-4, the J gene TRBJ2-2; D remains unclear. CDR3 length: 15 amino acids. Trimming removed 2 bases from V and 1 base from J, with 8 bases in between.